This entry features one TCR beta chain sequence. Its matching antigen is unknown. Germline-derived CDR1 and CDR2 are SGHTA and FQGNSA. This CDR3 comprises 15 residues. V gave up 5 bases and J gave up 0 bases, with 13 bases separating them. The record originates from a study of cytomegalovirus exposure and HLA in healthy donors. Study-wide findings and caveats: Immune exposure was documented only through CMV serostatus. An analysis was carried out at a later point. It showed that HLA-associated TCR beta chains were more clonally expanded than equally common non-associated chains. A later analysis reported that several of the most significant clusters appeared to be linked to common viral pathogens, among them Epstein-Barr virus.

PCR was performed using 60 Vbeta and 13 Jbeta primers. Only in-frame clones appear in the TCRdb table, and some are missing; sequencing was by immunoSEQ multiplex PCR. The sample yields 210,000 or so clones, around four fifths seen once. Healthy bone marrow donors formed the donor group. The sample consisted of PBMCs. This receptor was taken from a woman aged 50 to 65 in good health and CMV-seropositive. The chain carries TRBV7-2 and TRBJ2-5, with D hard to call. The chain's CDR3 is CASSPELSYQETQYF. The CDR3 DNA reads as TGTGCCAGCAGCCCTGAGCTTTCGTACCAAGAGACCCAGTACTTC. Complete variable domain (other parts from reference TRBV7-2 and TRBJ2-5): GAGVSQSPSNKVTEKGKDVELRCDPISGHTALYWYRQSLGQGLEFLIYFQGNSAPDKSGLPSDRFSAERTGGSVSTLTIQRTQQEDSAVYLCASSPELSYQETQYFGPGTRLLVL.